Sequencing of this T cell receptor (beta chain) was carried out in a study of T cell repertoires in ileal Crohn's disease. General study results and limits: Sorted CD8 T cells held more high-frequency clones than CD4. Endoscopic recurrence occurred in every patient whose clonality exceeded 26.8%.

The CDR3 covers 16 residues. Germline CDR1 is MGHRA and CDR2 is YSYEKL. The ends were cut back, 2 bases at V and 4 bases at J, with 15 bases in the middle. Each sample's TCRB immunosequencing used 450 to 550 nanograms of biopsy DNA. Sequenced by immunoSEQ multiplex PCR; TCRdb stores in-frame clones only, minus some. The sample has several thousand clones; 80% to 95% are singletons. As concerns this clone: Antigen specificity is unknown.

Material: ileal tissue. This TCR came from an adult with Crohn's disease. The rearrangement uses TRBV4-1 and TRBJ2-1, with D tentatively TRBD1 (5 bases). CDR3 nucleotides: TGCGCCAGCAGCCAATATGGACAAACAAATTACAATGAGCAGTTCTTC. Its translation is CASSQYGQTNYNEQFF.